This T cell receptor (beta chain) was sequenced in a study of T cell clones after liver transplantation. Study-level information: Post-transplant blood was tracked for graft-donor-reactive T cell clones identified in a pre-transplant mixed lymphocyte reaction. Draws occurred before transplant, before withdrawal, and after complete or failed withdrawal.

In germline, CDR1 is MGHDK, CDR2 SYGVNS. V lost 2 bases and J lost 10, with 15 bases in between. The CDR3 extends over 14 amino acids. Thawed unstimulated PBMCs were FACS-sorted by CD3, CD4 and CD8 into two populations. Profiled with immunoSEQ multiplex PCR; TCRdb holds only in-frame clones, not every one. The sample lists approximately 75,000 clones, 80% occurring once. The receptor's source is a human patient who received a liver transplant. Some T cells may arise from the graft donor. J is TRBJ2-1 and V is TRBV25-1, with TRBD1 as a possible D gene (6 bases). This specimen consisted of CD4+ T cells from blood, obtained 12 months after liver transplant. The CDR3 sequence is CASSELTGSLEQFF. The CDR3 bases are TGTGCCAGCAGTGAACTTACAGGGAGTTTGGAGCAGTTCTTC.